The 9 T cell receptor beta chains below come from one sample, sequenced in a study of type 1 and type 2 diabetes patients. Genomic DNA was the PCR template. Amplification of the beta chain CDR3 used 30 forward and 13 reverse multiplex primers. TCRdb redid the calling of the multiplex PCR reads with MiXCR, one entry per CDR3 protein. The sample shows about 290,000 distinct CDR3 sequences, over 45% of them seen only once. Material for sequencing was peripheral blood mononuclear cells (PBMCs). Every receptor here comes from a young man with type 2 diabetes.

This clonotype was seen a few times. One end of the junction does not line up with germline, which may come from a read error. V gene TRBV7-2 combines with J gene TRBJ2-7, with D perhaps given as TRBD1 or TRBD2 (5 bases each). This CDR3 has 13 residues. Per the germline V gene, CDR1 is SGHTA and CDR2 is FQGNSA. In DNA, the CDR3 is TGTGCCAGCAGCTTAGAAGTCAGGGAGATCGTGTTCTTC. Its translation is CASSLEVREIVFF. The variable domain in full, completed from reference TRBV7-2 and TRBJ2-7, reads GAGVSQSPSNKVTEKGKDVELRCDPISGHTALYWYRQSLGQGLEFLIYFQGNSAPDKSGLPSDRFSAERTGGSVSTLTIQRTQQEDSAVYLCASSLEVREIVFFGPGTRLTVT.

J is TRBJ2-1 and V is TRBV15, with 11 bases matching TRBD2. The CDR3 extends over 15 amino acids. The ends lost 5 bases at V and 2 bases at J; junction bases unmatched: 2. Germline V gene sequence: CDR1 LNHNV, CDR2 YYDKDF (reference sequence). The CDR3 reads CATSLGLAAYNEQFF. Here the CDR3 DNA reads TGTGCCACCAGCCTGGGACTAGCGGCCTACAATGAGCAGTTCTTC.

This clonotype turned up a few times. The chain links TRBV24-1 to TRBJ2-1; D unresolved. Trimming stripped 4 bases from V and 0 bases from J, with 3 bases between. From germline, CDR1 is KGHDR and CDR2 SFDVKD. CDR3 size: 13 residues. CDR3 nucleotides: TGTGCCACCAGTGACAGCTCCTACAATGAGCAGTTCTTC. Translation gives CATSDSSYNEQFF.

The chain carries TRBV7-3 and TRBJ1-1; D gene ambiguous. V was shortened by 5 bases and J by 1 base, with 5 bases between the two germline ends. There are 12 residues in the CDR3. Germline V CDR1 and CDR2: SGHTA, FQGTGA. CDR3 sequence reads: CASSHENTEAFF. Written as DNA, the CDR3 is TGTGCCAGCAGCCATGAGAACACTGAAGCTTTCTTT.

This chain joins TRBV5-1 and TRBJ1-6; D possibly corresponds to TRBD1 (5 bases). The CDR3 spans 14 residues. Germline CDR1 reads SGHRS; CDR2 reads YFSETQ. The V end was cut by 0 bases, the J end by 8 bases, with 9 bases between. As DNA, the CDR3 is TGCGCCAGCAGCTTGGCAGGGACGTATTCACCCCTCCACTTT. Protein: CASSLAGTYSPLHF.

The CDR3, as DNA: TGTGCCAGCAGTTCGCTCGCACGGCCAGCCTATGGCTACACCTTC. Protein sequence: CASSSLARPAYGYTF. The gene calls are TRBV28 and TRBJ1-2; D remains unclear. The germline V and J ends were trimmed by 4 bases and 4 bases, with 16 bases remaining between them. The CDR3 has 15 amino acids. Germline loops: CDR1 MDHEN, CDR2 SYDVKM.

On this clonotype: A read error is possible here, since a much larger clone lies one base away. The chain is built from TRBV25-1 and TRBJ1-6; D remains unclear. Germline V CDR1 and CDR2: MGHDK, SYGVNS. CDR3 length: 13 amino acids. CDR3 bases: TGTGCCAACAGTGAAGCTTGGAACTCACCCCTCCACTTT. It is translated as CANSEAWNSPLHF.

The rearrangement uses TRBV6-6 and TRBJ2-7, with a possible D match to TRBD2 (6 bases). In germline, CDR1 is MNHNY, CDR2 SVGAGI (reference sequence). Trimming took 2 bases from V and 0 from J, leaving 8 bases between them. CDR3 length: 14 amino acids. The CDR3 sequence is CASSYGGTSYEQYF. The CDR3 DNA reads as TGTGCCAGCAGTTACGGGGGGACCTCCTACGAGCAGTACTTC.

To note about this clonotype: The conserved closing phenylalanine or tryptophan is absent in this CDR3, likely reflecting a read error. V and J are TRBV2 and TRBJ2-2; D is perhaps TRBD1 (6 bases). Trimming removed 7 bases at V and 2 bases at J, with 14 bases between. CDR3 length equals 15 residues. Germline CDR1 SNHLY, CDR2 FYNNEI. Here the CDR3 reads CASTGDGGNTGELFS. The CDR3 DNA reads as TGTGCCAGCACCGGAGATGGGGGCAACACCGGGGAGCTGTTTTCT.